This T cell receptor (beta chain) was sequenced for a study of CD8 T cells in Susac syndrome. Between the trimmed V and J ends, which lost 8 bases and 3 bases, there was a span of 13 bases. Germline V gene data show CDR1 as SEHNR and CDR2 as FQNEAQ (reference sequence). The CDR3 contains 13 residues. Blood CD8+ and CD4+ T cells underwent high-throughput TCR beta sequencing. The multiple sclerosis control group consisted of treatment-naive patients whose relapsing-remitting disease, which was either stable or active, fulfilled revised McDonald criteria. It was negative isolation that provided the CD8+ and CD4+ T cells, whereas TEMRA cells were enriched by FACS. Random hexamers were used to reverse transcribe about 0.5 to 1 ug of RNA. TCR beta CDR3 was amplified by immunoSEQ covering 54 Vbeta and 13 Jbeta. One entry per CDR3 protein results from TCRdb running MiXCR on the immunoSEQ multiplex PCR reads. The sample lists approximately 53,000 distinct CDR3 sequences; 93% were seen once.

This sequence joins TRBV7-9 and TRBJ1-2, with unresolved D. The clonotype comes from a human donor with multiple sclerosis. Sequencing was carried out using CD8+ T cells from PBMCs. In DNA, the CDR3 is TGTGCCAGCCTCGAATACTGGGACTATGGCTACACCTTC. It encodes CASLEYWDYGYTF.